The source of this T cell receptor beta chain is a study of STAT5B mutations in CD4+ large granular lymphocyte leukemia. Findings and limits, study-wide: 8/27 top patient clones versus 2/35 control clones were TRBV06-family. No patients shared main leukemic clonotypes, though roughly 27% appeared at low frequency elsewhere.

In the original analysis: A productive frequency of 2.59 x 10-5 was the lowest detectable. Sequencing used immunoSEQ multiplex PCR; TCRdb keeps in-frame clones, though not all of them. From that table come the V and J calls and clone size; the DNA was used to work out D and trimming. The repertoire consists of tens of thousands of clones, with 81% occurring once and the leading ten covering around 3.3%. Trimming took off 0 bases at V and 6 bases at J, with 13 bases between the two ends. The CDR3 is 15 residues long. CDR1 LGHNA and CDR2 YNFKEQ come from the germline V gene. Note on this clone: Its target is unknown.

The sequenced material came from CD4+ T cells from blood buffy coats. This chain joins TRBV4-2 and TRBJ2-3, with D unresolved. The TCR originated in a human donor in good health. The CDR3 loop reads CASSQDSRGWDTQYF. DNA of the CDR3: TGTGCCAGCAGCCAAGATTCGCGCGGTTGGGATACGCAGTATTTT.